The 11 T cell receptor beta chains in this list originate from one sample, sequenced in a study of human T cells and chemical hapten exposure. As for time point: patch test 2, 6 weeks after DPC sensitization. Described treatment: therapeutic diphenylcyclopropenone sensitization with weekly scalp DPC. TCRdb re-derived calls from the RACE reads in MiXCR, one entry per CDR3 protein. The sample consists of more than 70,000 distinct CDR3 sequences, roughly 12% of them appearing once. The sequencing here drew on whole blood, taken in connection with sensitization to the hapten diphenylcyclopropenone (DPC). Receptor source: a man between 18 and 35 years old with alopecia areata. Some clones in this sample may be carry-over from other donors' samples.

The chain couples TRBV7-6 to TRBJ2-3; a possible D gene is TRBD2 (6 bases). This CDR3 comprises 16 residues. Germline V gene data show CDR1 as SGHVS and CDR2 as FNYEAQ. V gave up 2 bases and J gave up 0 bases, with 12 bases separating them. The CDR3, as DNA: TGTGCCAGCAGCTTACCGGGACTGACTAGCACAGATACGCAGTATTTT. Translated: CASSLPGLTSTDTQYF.

This clonotype appeared many times. This chain connects TRBV7-3 to TRBJ2-2, with D perhaps TRBD2 (6 bases). This CDR3 region has 17 residues. Germline assignment: CDR1 SGHTA and CDR2 FQGTGA. Trimming stripped 8 bases from V and 0 bases from J, with 19 bases between. The CDR3 region has the DNA TGTGCCAGCCCGAAGGTGGGGGGAATGTCGAACACCGGGGAGCTGTTTTTT. It codes for CASPKVGGMSNTGELFF. The whole variable domain, filled in from reference TRBV7-3 and TRBJ2-2, reads GAGVSQTPSNKVTEKGKYVELRCDPISGHTALYWYRQSLGQGPEFLIYFQGTGAADDSGLPNDRFFAVRPEGSVSTLKIQRTERGDSAVYLCASPKVGGMSNTGELFFGEGSRLTVL.

This clonotype showed up just a few times. The chain links TRBV5-1 to TRBJ1-1; tentatively, D is TRBD1 (5 bases). The germline V gene has CDR1 SGHRS and CDR2 YFSETQ. V was shortened by 3 bases and J by 0 bases, with 12 bases between the two germline ends. The CDR3 loop spans 15 amino acids. CDR3 sequence (DNA): TGCGCCAGCAGCTCAGCCGGGACGGTGAACACTGAAGCTTTCTTT. This gives the protein CASSSAGTVNTEAFF. Full variable domain (missing parts from reference TRBV5-1 and TRBJ1-1): KAGVTQTPRYLIKTRGQQVTLSCSPISGHRSVSWYQQTPGQGLQFLFEYFSETQRNKGNFPGRFSGRQFSNSRSEMNVSTLELGDSALYLCASSSAGTVNTEAFFGQGTRLTVV.

This clonotype was seen a few times. The J gene is TRBJ1-3, the V gene TRBV12-3 or TRBV12-4, with TRBD1 identical over 7 bases. The CDR3 runs to 14 residues. Germline trimming cut 5 bases from V and 3 bases from J; bases unmatched to any gene: 4. Here the CDR3 DNA reads TGTGCCAGCAGTCGGACAGGCGGTGGAAACACCATATATTTT. It is translated as CASSRTGGGNTIYF.

In its sample, this clonotype was seen a few times. The genes are TRBV5-1 and TRBJ2-7; perhaps TRBD2 as D (5 bases). Germline V gene lookup returns CDR1 SGHRS and CDR2 YFSETQ. The CDR3 totals 12 residues. Trimming took 0 bases from V and 5 from J, leaving 6 bases between them. CDR3 in amino acids: CASSLDGDEQYV. For the CDR3, the DNA is TGCGCCAGCAGCTTGGACGGGGACGAGCAGTACGTC.

The chain is built from TRBV9 and TRBJ2-1, with D tentatively TRBD1 (6 bases). Germline V gene sequence: CDR1 SGDLS, CDR2 YYNGEE. V lost 2 bases and J 3 bases, leaving 9 bases between the germline ends. CDR3 length: 14 residues. The CDR3 protein is CASSVNRDYNEQFF. Here the CDR3 DNA reads TGTGCCAGCAGCGTTAACAGGGACTACAATGAGCAGTTCTTC.

This clonotype was observed a few times. The chain uses TRBV29-1 and TRBJ1-2; D perhaps matches TRBD1 (6 bases). With 7 bases removed from V and 4 bases from J, the gap between germline ends came to 10 bases. Germline CDR1 and CDR2: SQVTM and ANQGSEA. The CDR3 loop spans 11 amino acids. The chain's CDR3 is CSAGRGYGYTF. DNA for the CDR3: TGCAGCGCCGGCAGGGGCTATGGCTACACCTTC.

This clonotype appeared many times. In DNA, the CDR3 is TGTGCCAGCAGCTTAGTCACTAGCGGTTTTTACGAGCAGTACGTC. It codes for CASSLVTSGFYEQYV. The chain couples TRBV11-2 to TRBJ2-7, with 8 bases that match TRBD2. CDR3 size: 15 residues. Germline lookup yields CDR1 SGHAT and CDR2 FQNNGV. V lost 1 base and J lost 4; bases outside the gene matches: 6.

This chain uses TRBV7-3 with TRBJ2-1, with TRBD2 matching 8 bases. The CDR3 is 16 amino acids. Germline trimming cut 1 base from V and 5 bases from J; bases unmatched to any gene: 7. Germline-derived CDR1 and CDR2 are SGHTA and FQGTGA. CDR3 bases: TGTGCCAGCAGCTTAAGCTCCCAGCGGGGGAACAATGAGCAGTTCTTC. Its translation: CASSLSSQRGNNEQFF.

This clonotype was detected many times. This rearrangement joins TRBV3-1 to TRBJ2-5, with TRBD2 matching over 8 bases. Per the germline V gene, CDR1 is LGHDT and CDR2 is YNNKEL (reference sequence). V lost 8 bases, J lost 0 bases, and 5 bases stayed unmatched. The CDR3 extends over 14 amino acids. This CDR3 reads CASLHGGDQETQYF. The CDR3 DNA follows: TGTGCCAGCCTCCACGGGGGGGACCAAGAGACCCAGTACTTC.

The sample holds many counts of this clonotype. V is TRBV7-8 and J is TRBJ2-7; no clear D. CDR3 length equals 18 residues. The germline V gene has CDR1 SGHVS and CDR2 FQNEAQ. Trimming took off 1 base at V and 0 bases at J, with 19 bases between the two ends. The CDR3 DNA sequence: TGTGCCAGCAGCTTAGAAGGCTCTTTGGCACCCGGCTCCTACGAGCAGTACGTC. Its translation: CASSLEGSLAPGSYEQYV.